A selection of T cell receptor beta chains follows, all from one sample in a study of cytomegalovirus exposure and HLA in healthy donors. Profiled with immunoSEQ multiplex PCR; TCRdb holds only in-frame clones, not every one. The sample carries about 110,000 clones, approximately 79% recorded once. Sequencing input: PBMCs. The source of these receptors is a man aged 18 to 35 in good health and CMV-seronegative. Both conserved end residues are part of each CDR3. A D gene is named only where the DNA matches it firmly. Part of the rows lack a size; the others show once, few, many or a class for expanded clones.

clone_size,j_call,v_call,d_call,cdr3_nt,cdr3_aa
-,TRBJ2-2,TRBV7-2,TRBD1,TGTGCCAGCAGCAGTGATAGGGACAGGGGAGAGTCCGGGGAGCTGTTTTTT,CASSSDRDRGESGELFF
-,TRBJ1-3,TRBV7-2,-,TGTGCCAGCAGCCCTTCCCGGGGGGCGGTTGGAAACACCATATATTTT,CASSPSRGAVGNTIYF
many,TRBJ2-5,TRBV6-1,-,TGTGCCAGCAGTACCAAACAGGAGGGTGGGGAGACCCAGTACTTC,CASSTKQEGGETQYF
-,TRBJ2-3,TRBV6-6,-,TGTGCCAGCAGCAAAAACCCCGTCAGTGATACGCAGTATTTT,CASSKNPVSDTQYF
-,TRBJ2-3,TRBV9,-,TGTGCCAGCAGCGTAACAGGCAATGGAAACACAGATACGCAGTATTTT,CASSVTGNGNTDTQYF
-,TRBJ1-1,TRBV29-1,TRBD1,TGCAGCGTTGTAGGGACAGGGAACTTTGAAGCTTTCTTT,CSVVGTGNFEAFF
few,TRBJ1-1,TRBV6-6,-,TGTGCCAGCACCAACGGGGGGAACACTGAAGCTTTCTTT,CASTNGGNTEAFF
-,TRBJ2-4,TRBV5-1,TRBD1,TGCGCCAGCAGCGTCGGGACAGCCCGGCTAGCCAAAAACATTCAGTACTTC,CASSVGTARLAKNIQYF
-,TRBJ1-1,TRBV7-2,-,TGTGCCAGCAGCTTAGTCGTAGGGGCGAGCGCTGAAGCTTTCTTT,CASSLVVGASAEAFF
-,TRBJ1-5,TRBV6-6,-,TGTGCCAGCAGTTACTCGACAGGTCAGCAGCCCCAGCATTTT,CASSYSTGQQPQHF
-,TRBJ2-7,TRBV12-2,-,TGTGCAAGTCGCTTAACACAGGAGCGAGCGTTGTACTTC,CASRLTQERALYF
once,TRBJ1-2,TRBV29-1,-,TGCAGCGGGGGCTTCGATGGCTACACCTTC,CSGGFDGYTF
-,TRBJ1-1,TRBV5-1,-,TGCGCCAGCAGCTTGGCTTCTTCTAGGCGGCGGAACACTGAAGCTTTCTTT,CASSLASSRRRNTEAFF
-,TRBJ2-1,TRBV27,TRBD2,TGTGCCAGCATTGGGGCGGGGGGGCCAGATGAGCAGTTCTTC,CASIGAGGPDEQFF
-,TRBJ2-4,TRBV5-4,TRBD1,TGTGCCAGCAGCTTTCAACTGCGGACAGGGGGGAACAGCATTCAGTACTTC,CASSFQLRTGGNSIQYF
-,TRBJ2-7,TRBV5-1,-,TGCGCCAGCAGCTTAACGGTCTCCTACGAGCAGTACTTC,CASSLTVSYEQYF
-,TRBJ2-7,TRBV4-3,TRBD1,TGCGCCAGCAGCCAGAACAGGGGCTACGAGCAGTACTTC,CASSQNRGYEQYF
-,TRBJ2-7,TRBV27,-,TGTGCCAGCAGTCGCCGGCACAGAGACTACGAGCAGTACTTC,CASSRRHRDYEQYF
-,TRBJ2-1,TRBV7-7,TRBD2,TGTGCTAGCAGCTTAACTAGCGGGATGGGGAATGAGCAGTTCTTC,CASSLTSGMGNEQFF
-,TRBJ1-4,TRBV11-3,TRBD1,TGTGCCAGCAGCTCCGACAGGGATCATGAAAAACTGTTTTTT,CASSSDRDHEKLFF
few,TRBJ2-7,TRBV5-1,-,TGCGCCAGCAGCTTTAGCTCCTACGAGCAGTACTTC,CASSFSSYEQYF
-,TRBJ1-5,TRBV5-5,TRBD1,TGTGCCAGCAGCTTGTCTGACAGGGGCAATCAGCCCCAGCATTTT,CASSLSDRGNQPQHF
-,TRBJ2-2,TRBV5-1,TRBD1,TGCGCCAGCAGCTTCCAACAGGGGGCGGGCACCGGGGAGCTGTTTTTT,CASSFQQGAGTGELFF
-,TRBJ2-2,TRBV7-7,-,TGTGCCAGCAGTCCCTATCTAAGTGGGGGCAGGACCGGGGAGCTGTTTTTT,CASSPYLSGGRTGELFF
-,TRBJ2-2,TRBV10-2,-,TGCGCCAGCAGTGAGCCCCATTTCGGCGGGGAGCTGTTTTTT,CASSEPHFGGELFF
-,TRBJ2-3,TRBV29-1,TRBD1,TGCAGCGAGACCGGGACAGGGGGCTCAGATACGCAGTATTTT,CSETGTGGSDTQYF
many,TRBJ2-2,TRBV5-1,-,TGCGCCAGCAGCTTGGATGCCCAGTTAATAACCGGGGAGCTGTTTTTT,CASSLDAQLITGELFF
few,TRBJ1-5,TRBV7-6,-,TGTGCCAGCAGCCGGGATCAGCCCCAGCATTTT,CASSRDQPQHF
once,TRBJ1-3,TRBV5-4,-,TGTGCCAGCGGTCGAGGGCCCTCTGGAAACACCATATATTTT,CASGRGPSGNTIYF
-,TRBJ1-1,TRBV2,-,TGTGCCAGCACCCCGAGAGGGGGTGAAGCTTTCTTT,CASTPRGGEAFF
-,TRBJ1-6,TRBV7-4,-,TGTGCCAGCAGCTTAGAACAGGACTATAATTCACCCCTCCACTTT,CASSLEQDYNSPLHF
-,TRBJ2-3,TRBV5-4,-,TGTGCCAGCAGCTTTAAAGCCGCCGGCACAGATACGCAGTATTTT,CASSFKAAGTDTQYF
-,TRBJ2-7,TRBV29-1,TRBD1,TGCAGCGTTGACCGGACCAGGGGGGAGCAGTACTTC,CSVDRTRGEQYF
-,TRBJ2-1,TRBV19,TRBD1,TGTGCCAGTAGTATCTCAACAGGGCCAGGGGGTGAGCAGTTCTTC,CASSISTGPGGEQFF
-,TRBJ2-1,TRBV10-3,-,TGTGCAACCCAGGAAGGGGGTGGGGGCCACTCTAACTACAATGAGCAGTTCTTC,CATQEGGGGHSNYNEQFF
-,TRBJ2-3,TRBV7-8,-,TGTGCCAGCAGCCCGCGGAGGGTTGGTGGAGATACGCAGTATTTT,CASSPRRVGGDTQYF
-,TRBJ2-7,TRBV28,TRBD2,TGTGCCAGCAGTATGGGGGGGGGTGACGAGCAGTACTTC,CASSMGGGDEQYF
-,TRBJ1-2,TRBV7-9,TRBD1,TGTGCCAGCAGCTCCCCAAGACAGGGGGCGAACTATGGCTACACCTTC,CASSSPRQGANYGYTF
-,TRBJ2-7,TRBV7-3,TRBD2,TGTGCCAGCAGCTTATCGGGGGGGGAGTACGAGCAGTACTTC,CASSLSGGEYEQYF
-,TRBJ2-3,TRBV10-2,TRBD2,TGCGCCAGCCGGCGGGGGGGCACAGATACGCAGTATTTT,CASRRGGTDTQYF
-,TRBJ1-1,TRBV7-8,-,TGTGCCAGCAGCCCTCCAGTGAACACTGAAGCTTTCTTT,CASSPPVNTEAFF
-,TRBJ1-3,TRBV7-9,TRBD1,TGTTCCAGCAGCCTCAACCGGGACAGGAGCCGGGCCATATATTTT,CSSSLNRDRSRAIYF
-,TRBJ2-3,TRBV7-2,TRBD2,TGTGCCAGCAGCCGATCCAAGGGTCTAGCGGGGGGGGCAGATACGCAGTATTTT,CASSRSKGLAGGADTQYF
-,TRBJ2-1,TRBV5-4,TRBD1,TGCGCCAGCAGCCAAGATCCAGGGGGTTACAATGAGCAGTTCTTC,CASSQDPGGYNEQFF
-,TRBJ1-2,TRBV4-3,-,TGCGCCAGCAGCCAAGAGGGGGGAAACTATGGCTACACCTTC,CASSQEGGNYGYTF
-,TRBJ2-3,TRBV9,TRBD2,TGTGCCAGCAGCGTTGGACTAGCGGGCACTAGCACAGATACGCAGTATTTT,CASSVGLAGTSTDTQYF
-,TRBJ1-1,TRBV5-4,-,TGTGCCAGCAGCTCCCAGACTCTTCCGGGTGGGACTGAAGCTTTCTTT,CASSSQTLPGGTEAFF
once,TRBJ2-2,TRBV6-5,TRBD1,TGTGCCAGTTCGACAGGGCCGGGGACCGGGGAGCTGTTTTTT,CASSTGPGTGELFF
few,TRBJ2-7,TRBV10-3,-,TGTGCCATCAGTCCAGGTGAATACTCCTACGAGCAGTACTTC,CAISPGEYSYEQYF
-,TRBJ1-5,TRBV6-5,TRBD1,TGTGCCAGCAGCCCGGGACAGTTCAATCAGCCCCAGCATTTT,CASSPGQFNQPQHF
-,TRBJ2-7,TRBV5-1,-,TGCGCCAGCAGCACGACAGGACCCGAGCAGTACTTC,CASSTTGPEQYF
-,TRBJ2-1,TRBV13,-,TGTGCCAGCAGCTTAGGAGGGGCCCCCGCCTACAATGAGCAGTTCTTC,CASSLGGAPAYNEQFF
-,TRBJ1-4,TRBV19,TRBD1,TGTGCCAGTAGTATAGAGGGACAGGGGCGGAAAAGTGAAAAACTGTTTTTT,CASSIEGQGRKSEKLFF
once,TRBJ1-1,TRBV11-2,-,TGTGCCAGCAGCTTAGTGGGGCGGACTGAAGCTTTCTTT,CASSLVGRTEAFF